A selection of T cell receptor beta chains follows, all from one sample in a study of cytotoxic CD8 clonotypes in ibrutinib-treated CLL. TCRdb's copy holds only in-frame clones and misses some; the assay was immunoSEQ multiplex PCR. The table shows tens of thousands of clones, with approximately 87% occurring only once. The sample in question was PBMCs, obtained after 24 months of ibrutinib treatment. The receptors were sampled from a human donor with chronic lymphocytic leukemia. Each CDR3 is given with its conserved first and last residue. D genes are given only for firm matches. Clone size is given for some rows only: seen once, a few or many times, or a class if the clone is expanded.

J | D | size | V | CDR3 | DNA
TRBJ2-7 | - | - | TRBV6-1 | CASPDGLLTGEQYF | TGTGCCAGCCCTGACGGCCTTCTCACGGGGGAGCAGTACTTC
TRBJ1-1 | - | - | TRBV28 | CASRETAEAFF | TGTGCCAGCAGAGAAACAGCTGAAGCTTTCTTT
TRBJ2-7 | - | - | TRBV5-4 | CASSSSSYEQYF | TGTGCCAGCAGCTCAAGCTCCTACGAGCAGTACTTC
TRBJ2-1 | - | - | TRBV6-5 | CASRKGLYNEQFF | TGTGCCAGCAGAAAAGGGCTCTACAATGAGCAGTTCTTC
TRBJ2-3 | - | - | TRBV6-6 | CASRSVAYNTDTQYF | TGTGCCAGCAGATCCGTAGCGTATAACACAGATACGCAGTATTTT
TRBJ2-7 | TRBD1 | - | TRBV28 | CASSSLDRPYEQYF | TGTGCCAGCAGTTCCTTGGACAGGCCCTACGAGCAGTACTTC
TRBJ2-1 | - | - | TRBV5-6 | CASERQGQFNEQFF | TGTGCCAGCGAACGTCAAGGCCAGTTCAATGAGCAGTTCTTC
TRBJ1-3 | - | once | TRBV10-2 | CASSERRGFSGNTIYF | TGCGCCAGCAGTGAAAGGCGGGGCTTTTCTGGAAACACCATATATTTT
TRBJ2-4 | - | - | TRBV4-2 | CASSQVGEAKNIQYF | TGTGCCAGCAGCCAAGTTGGGGAAGCCAAAAACATTCAGTACTTC
TRBJ1-1 | - | - | TRBV5-6 | CASSLVGPATEAFF | TGTGCCAGCAGCTTGGTCGGCCCAGCCACTGAAGCTTTCTTT